Presented here are 17 T cell receptor beta chains from one specimen sequenced in a study of regulatory T cells in long-lasting Graves disease (dated by TCRdb to the early 2020s). What the time point label conveys for this sample: persistent/refractory GD, antithyroid drugs over 5 years with positive TRAb. For both TCR sequencing and RNA sequencing, RNA was extracted from PBMCs using TRIzol. Libraries were constructed by multiplex PCR. Instrument on record: Illumina HiSeq 4000. iRepertoire HTBI primers and Arm-PCR amplification of CDR3 regions were used to construct TCR beta libraries. TCRdb took the public reads, trimmed them with fastp at Q25, ran MiXCR for clone calling and kept in-frame beta chains. Identical CDR3 proteins give one entry, which carries the most common genes and DNA. The sample table records 300,000 to 350,000 distinct CDR3 sequences; roughly a fifth of these occur just once. The ten largest clones add up to 29% of the sample.

Sequenced here: peripheral blood mononuclear cells (PBMCs), sampled when the disease was refractory, from a patient treated with antithyroid drugs. These receptors were obtained from a female donor with Graves disease.

In its sample, this clonotype was seen a few times. The chain has TRBV7-3 and TRBJ2-5; D is perhaps TRBD2 (5 bases). Trimming removed 1 base from V and 5 bases from J, with 17 bases in between. The germline CDR1 and CDR2 sequences are SGHTA and FQGTGA. The CDR3 is made up of 16 amino acids. The CDR3 DNA reads TGTGCCAGCAGCTTAAACGGCGCGGGCGTCGCGGAGACCCAGTACTTC. This codes for CASSLNGAGVAETQYF. Supplemented by reference TRBV7-3 and TRBJ2-5, the full variable domain reads GAGVSQTPSNKVTEKGKYVELRCDPISGHTALYWYRQSLGQGPEFLIYFQGTGAADDSGLPNDRFFAVRPEGSVSTLKIQRTERGDSAVYLCASSLNGAGVAETQYFGPGTRLLVL.

This clonotype was recorded many times. The chain links TRBV12-3 or TRBV12-4 to TRBJ1-6; 7 bases align to TRBD1. The CDR3 is made up of 15 amino acids. The ends lost 4 bases at V and 7 bases at J; junction bases unmatched: 7. This chain's CDR3 is CASSSSDRENSPLHF. CDR3 DNA sequence: TGTGCCAGCAGTTCGTCAGACAGGGAAAATTCACCCCTCCACTTT.

J is TRBJ1-5 and V is TRBV30; D is unresolved. The germline V gene has CDR1 GTSNPN and CDR2 SVGIG (reference sequence). This CDR3 comprises 13 residues. The V end lost 0 bases, the J end lost 5 bases, and 8 bases lay between the germline ends. CDR3 sequence: CAWSVNADQPQHF. The DNA of the CDR3 is TGTGCCTGGAGTGTAAATGCCGATCAGCCCCAGCATTTT.

This clonotype appeared many times. The genes are TRBV20-1 and TRBJ2-7, with D tentatively TRBD1 (6 bases). V was clipped by 5 bases and J by 3 bases, with 8 bases between them. The CDR3 has 11 amino acids. Per germline, CDR1 DFQATT and CDR2 SNEGSKA (reference sequence). CDR3 DNA: TGCAGTGCTTCAGGGGACTACGAGCAGTACTTC. Translation: CSASGDYEQYF.

There are many counts of this clonotype. This chain uses TRBV28 with TRBJ2-6; 10 nucleotides line up with TRBD1. From germline, CDR1 is MDHEN and CDR2 SYDVKM. The junction had 4 bases not matched to a gene; V was cut back by 7 bases and J by 1 base. CDR3 length equals 16 residues. The CDR3 region is CASTGTGASGANVLTF. The CDR3 coding sequence is TGTGCCAGCACAGGGACAGGGGCTTCTGGGGCCAACGTCCTGACTTTC.

The V gene is TRBV4-1, the J gene TRBJ1-1; maybe TRBD1 (5 bases). CDR3 length equals 15 residues. V dropped 0 bases and J dropped 1 base, with 9 bases sitting between them. Germline V gene data show CDR1 as MGHRA and CDR2 as YSYEKL. CDR3 sequence reads: CASSQDIQGNTEAFF. CDR3 DNA: TGCGCCAGCAGCCAAGATATCCAGGGGAACACTGAAGCTTTCTTT.

This clonotype was counted between two and nine times. The chain is built from TRBV20-1 and TRBJ2-2, with D perhaps TRBD1 or TRBD2 (5 bases each). Germline-derived CDR1 and CDR2 are DFQATT and SNEGSKA (reference sequence). The CDR3 is made up of 14 amino acids. V shed 3 bases and J shed 4 bases, with 12 bases lying between them. The CDR3 nucleotides are TGCAGTGCTAGGGGGACGGACCCCACCGGGGAGCTGTTTTTT. Translating it yields CSARGTDPTGELFF.

For this clonotype: Being one base from a much bigger clone, this may be a read error. Since no conserved phenylalanine or tryptophan closes the CDR3, a read error is the likely cause. The chain joins TRBV6-5 to TRBJ1-1, with a weak D call TRBD1 (5 bases). Trimming stripped 0 bases from V and 0 bases from J, with 14 bases between. Germline V gene lookup returns CDR1 MNHEY and CDR2 SVGAGI. This CDR3 spans 17 amino acids. The CDR3 loop is CASSYSDGGRLNTEAFL. The CDR3 DNA follows: TGTGCCAGCAGTTACTCGGACGGGGGACGATTGAACACTGAAGCTTTCCTT.

CDR3 region: CASSQDLGLAGIRETQYF. The CDR3 coding sequence is TGTGCCAGCAGCCAAGATCTTGGACTAGCGGGAATTCGAGAGACCCAGTACTTC. The chain links TRBV3-1 to TRBJ2-5, with 12 positions matching TRBD2. Germline V CDR1 and CDR2: LGHDT, YNNKEL (reference sequence). This CDR3 has 18 amino acids. The V and J ends lost 0 bases and 4 bases, in that order; junction bases with no gene match: 9.

This clonotype was recorded at least ten times. The chain joins TRBV11-2 to TRBJ2-7; TRBD2 aligns across 13 bases. This CDR3 region has 17 residues. Germline-derived CDR1 and CDR2 are SGHAT and FQNNGV. Trimming took 0 bases from V and 4 from J; bases not matched to a gene: 6. The CDR3 here is CASSLDWRTSGRYEQYF. The CDR3, as DNA: TGTGCCAGCAGCTTAGATTGGCGGACTAGCGGGAGATACGAGCAGTACTTC.

Note on this clonotype: A read error may be the cause here, since a much bigger clone is one base away. J is TRBJ2-7 and V is TRBV20-1, with TRBD2 as a possible D gene (6 bases). With 0 bases removed from V and 6 bases from J, the gap between germline ends came to 18 bases. The CDR3 runs 15 residues. Germline values: CDR1 DFQATT, CDR2 SNEGSKA (reference sequence). The CDR3 spells CSARDWGSSDCEQYF. CDR3 coding DNA: TGCAGTGCTAGAGACTGGGGGTCTAGCGACTGCGAGCAGTACTTC.

This clonotype was found many times. The genes are TRBV28 and TRBJ2-5, with 10 positions matching TRBD2. The CDR3 is 15 residues long. The trim removed 4 bases at V and 3 bases at J, leaving 5 bases unmatched. Germline loops: CDR1 MDHEN, CDR2 SYDVKM. The CDR3 region is CASSSPSGGKETQYF. In nucleotides, the CDR3 is TGTGCCAGCAGTTCCCCTAGCGGGGGAAAAGAGACCCAGTACTTC.

The table lists this clonotype with a few counts. V and J are TRBV19 and TRBJ1-2; tentatively, D is TRBD1 (5 bases). Germline V gene sequence: CDR1 LNHDA, CDR2 SQIVND (reference sequence). The CDR3 length is 15 residues. V lost 5 bases to trimming and J lost 9 bases, with 22 bases between them. DNA of the CDR3: TGTGCCAGTAGTGCCGACAGCGCCCTCCGTAAGAGCTACACCTTC. Translation gives CASSADSALRKSYTF.

This clonotype was seen a few times. This chain uses TRBV28 with TRBJ1-6; D possibly corresponds to TRBD1 (5 bases). With 3 bases removed from V and 7 bases from J, the gap between germline ends came to 13 bases. The CDR3 consists of 15 residues. Per germline, CDR1 MDHEN and CDR2 SYDVKM. In DNA form, the CDR3 reads TGTGCCAGCAGTTTCCTCGAGACAGCGAATTCACCCCTCCACTTT. Its translation: CASSFLETANSPLHF.

This clonotype was seen many times. The CDR3 loop reads CASSSRWISPNTGELFF. The CDR3 DNA is TGTGCCAGCAGCTCACGCTGGATTTCACCGAACACCGGGGAGCTGTTTTTT. The V call is TRBV11-2, the J call TRBJ2-2; D gene ambiguous. The CDR3 runs 17 residues. V was trimmed by 4 bases and J by 0 bases, leaving 15 bases between them. Looked up from germline, CDR1 is SGHAT and CDR2 is FQNNGV.

This clonotype was recorded a few times. The J gene is TRBJ2-7, the V gene TRBV2; weak D call: TRBD1 (5 bases). V lost 6 bases and J lost 6, with 12 bases in between. This CDR3 contains 12 residues. The germline CDR1 and CDR2 sequences are SNHLY and FYNNEI. The chain's CDR3 is CASSRVPGEQYF. The CDR3 coding sequence is TGTGCCAGCAGCAGGGTACCCGGCGAGCAGTACTTC.

This clonotype has ten or more counts. V and J are TRBV7-9 and TRBJ2-2; perhaps D is TRBD1 or TRBD2 (5 bases each). The germline gives CDR1 SEHNR, CDR2 FQNEAQ (reference sequence). Trimming shortened V by 1 base and J by 3 bases, and 9 bases separated the two germline ends. The CDR3 has 15 amino acids. CDR3 sequence reads: CASSLGQGDTGELFF. CDR3 DNA sequence: TGTGCCAGCAGCTTAGGTCAGGGAGACACCGGGGAGCTGTTTTTT.